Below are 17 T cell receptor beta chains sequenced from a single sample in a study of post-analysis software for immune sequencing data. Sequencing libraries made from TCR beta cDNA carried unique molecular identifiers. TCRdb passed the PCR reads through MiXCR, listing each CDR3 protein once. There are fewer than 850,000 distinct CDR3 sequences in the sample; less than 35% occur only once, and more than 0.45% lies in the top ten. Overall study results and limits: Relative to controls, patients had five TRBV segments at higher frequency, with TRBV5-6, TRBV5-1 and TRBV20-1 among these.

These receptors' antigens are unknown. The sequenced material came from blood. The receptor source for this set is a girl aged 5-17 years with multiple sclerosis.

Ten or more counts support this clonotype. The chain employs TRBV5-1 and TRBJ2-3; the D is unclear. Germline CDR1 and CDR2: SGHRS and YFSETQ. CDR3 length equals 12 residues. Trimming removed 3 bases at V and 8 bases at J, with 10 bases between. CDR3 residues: CASSYDLGTQYF. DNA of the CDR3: TGCGCCAGCAGCTACGATCTCGGTACGCAGTATTTT.

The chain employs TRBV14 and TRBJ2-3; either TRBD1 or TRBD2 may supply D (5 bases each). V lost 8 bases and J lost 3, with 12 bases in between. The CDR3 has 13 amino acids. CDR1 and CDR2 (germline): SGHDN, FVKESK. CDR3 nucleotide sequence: TGTGCCAGCCGCCCTTGGGGGACAGATACGCAGTATTTT. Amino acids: CASRPWGTDTQYF.

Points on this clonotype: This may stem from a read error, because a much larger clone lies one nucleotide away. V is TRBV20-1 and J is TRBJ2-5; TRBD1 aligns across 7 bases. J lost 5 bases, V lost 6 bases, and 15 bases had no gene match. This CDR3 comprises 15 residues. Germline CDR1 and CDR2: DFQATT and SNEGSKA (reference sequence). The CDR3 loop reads CSARQTGRAMETQYF. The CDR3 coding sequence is TGCAGTGCACGTCAGACAGGGCGGGCAATGGAGACCCAGTACTTC.

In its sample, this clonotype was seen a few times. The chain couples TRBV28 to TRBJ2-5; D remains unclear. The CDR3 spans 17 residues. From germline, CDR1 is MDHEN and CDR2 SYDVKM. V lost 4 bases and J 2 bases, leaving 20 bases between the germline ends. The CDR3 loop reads CASSSPDLTRPQETQYF. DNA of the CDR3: TGTGCCAGCAGTTCGCCTGACCTGACAAGACCACAAGAGACCCAGTACTTC.

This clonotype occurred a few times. CDR3 in DNA: TGTGCCAGCAGTTCATTAGCGGGGCTCTACGAGCAGTACTTC. It translates to CASSSLAGLYEQYF. V and J are TRBV28 and TRBJ2-7, with TRBD2 matching 8 bases. CDR1 is MDHEN and CDR2 is SYDVKM in the germline V gene. CDR3 size: 14 residues. The V and J ends lost 4 bases and 3 bases, in that order; junction bases with no gene match: 5.

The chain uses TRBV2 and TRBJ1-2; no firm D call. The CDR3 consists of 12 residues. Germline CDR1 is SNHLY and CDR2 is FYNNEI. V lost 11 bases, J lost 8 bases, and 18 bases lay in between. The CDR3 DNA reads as TGTGCCGGCATGCAGTTGATAACCGGCTACACCTTC. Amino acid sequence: CAGMQLITGYTF.

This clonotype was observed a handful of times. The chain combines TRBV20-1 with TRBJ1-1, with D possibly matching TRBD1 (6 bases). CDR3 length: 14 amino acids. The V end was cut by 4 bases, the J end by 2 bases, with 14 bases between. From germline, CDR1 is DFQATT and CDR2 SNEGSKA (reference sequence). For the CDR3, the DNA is TGCAGTGCTAAAATCCCCGGGACAAACACTGAAGCTTTCTTT. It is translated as CSAKIPGTNTEAFF.

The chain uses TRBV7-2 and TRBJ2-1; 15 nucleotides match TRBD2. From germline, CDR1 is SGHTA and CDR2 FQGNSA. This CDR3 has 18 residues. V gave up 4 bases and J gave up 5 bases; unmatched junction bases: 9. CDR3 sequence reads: CASSSRRTSGRGNNEQFF. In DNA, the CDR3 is TGTGCCAGCAGCTCCCGTCGGACTAGCGGGAGGGGGAACAATGAGCAGTTCTTC.

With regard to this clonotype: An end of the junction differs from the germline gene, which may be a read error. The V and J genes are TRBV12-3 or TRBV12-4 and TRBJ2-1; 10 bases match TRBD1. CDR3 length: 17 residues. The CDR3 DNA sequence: TGTGCCAGCAGTCCAACACACCGGGACAGGGGAATGAATGAGCAGGTCTTC. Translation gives CASSPTHRDRGMNEQVF.

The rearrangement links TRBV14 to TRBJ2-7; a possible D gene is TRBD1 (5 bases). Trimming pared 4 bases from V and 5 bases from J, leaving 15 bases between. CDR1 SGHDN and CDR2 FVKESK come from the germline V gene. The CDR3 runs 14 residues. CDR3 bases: TGTGCCAGCAGCCCCTTATCCAGGGATGACGAGCAGTACTTC. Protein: CASSPLSRDDEQYF.

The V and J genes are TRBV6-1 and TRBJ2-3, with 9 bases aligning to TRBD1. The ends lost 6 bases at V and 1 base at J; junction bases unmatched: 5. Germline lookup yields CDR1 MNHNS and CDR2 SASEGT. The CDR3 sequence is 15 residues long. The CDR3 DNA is TGTGCCAGCAGAGAACAGGGGGCGGGCACAGATACGCAGTATTTT. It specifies CASREQGAGTDTQYF.

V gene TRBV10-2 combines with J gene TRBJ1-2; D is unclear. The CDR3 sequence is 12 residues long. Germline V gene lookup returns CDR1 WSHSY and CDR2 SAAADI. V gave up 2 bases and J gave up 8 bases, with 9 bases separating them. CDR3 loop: CASSEEWQGYTF. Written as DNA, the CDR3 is TGCGCCAGCAGTGAGGAATGGCAAGGCTACACCTTC.

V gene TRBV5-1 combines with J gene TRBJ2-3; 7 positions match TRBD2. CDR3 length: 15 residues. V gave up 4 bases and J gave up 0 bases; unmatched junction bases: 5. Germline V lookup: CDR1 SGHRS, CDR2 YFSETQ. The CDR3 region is CASSGTKSSTDTQYF. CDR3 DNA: TGCGCCAGCAGCGGGACTAAGTCTAGCACAGATACGCAGTATTTT.

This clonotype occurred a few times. CDR3 DNA: TGTGCCAGCAACCAGGCCACACCGATATACTATGGCTACACCTTC. It specifies CASNQATPIYYGYTF. The chain recombines TRBV6-1 with TRBJ1-2; D gene uncertain. This CDR3 is 15 amino acids long. The V end was cut by 7 bases, the J end by 3 bases, with 18 bases between. The germline V gene encodes CDR1 MNHNS and CDR2 SASEGT.

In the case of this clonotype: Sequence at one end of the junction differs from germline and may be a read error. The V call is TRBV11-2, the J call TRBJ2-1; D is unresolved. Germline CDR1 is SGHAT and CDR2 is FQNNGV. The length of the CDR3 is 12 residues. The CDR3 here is CASSLGWPPQFF. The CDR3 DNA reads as TGTGCCAGTAGCTTAGGTTGGCCACCTCAGTTCTTC. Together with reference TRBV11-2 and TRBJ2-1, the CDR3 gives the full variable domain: EAGVAQSPRYKIIEKRQSVAFWCNPISGHATLYWYQQILGQGPKLLIQFQNNGVVDDSQLPKDRFSAERLKGVDSTLKIQPAKLEDSAVYLCASSLGWPPQFFGPGTRLTVL.

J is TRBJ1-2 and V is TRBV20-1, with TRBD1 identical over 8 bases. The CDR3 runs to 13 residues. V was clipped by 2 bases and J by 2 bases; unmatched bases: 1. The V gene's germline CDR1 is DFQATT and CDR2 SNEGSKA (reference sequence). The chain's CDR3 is CSARPGGNYGYTF. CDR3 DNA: TGCAGTGCTAGACCAGGGGGCAACTATGGCTACACCTTC.

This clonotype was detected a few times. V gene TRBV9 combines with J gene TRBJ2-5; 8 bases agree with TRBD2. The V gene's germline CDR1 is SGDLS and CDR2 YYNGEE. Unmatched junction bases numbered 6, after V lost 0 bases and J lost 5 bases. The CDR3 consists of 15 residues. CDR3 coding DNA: TGTGCCAGCAGCGTAGCTTGGCGGGGGGACGAGACCCAGTACTTC. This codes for CASSVAWRGDETQYF. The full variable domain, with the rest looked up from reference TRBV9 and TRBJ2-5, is DSGVTQTPKHLITATGQRVTLRCSPRSGDLSVYWYQQSLDQGLQFLIQYYNGEERAKGNILERFSAQQFPDLHSELNLSSLELGDSALYFCASSVAWRGDETQYFGPGTRLLVL.